What follows are 27 T cell receptor beta chains derived from one specimen sequenced in a study of blood T cell repertoires in COVID-19. Assay: immunoSEQ multiplex PCR; the TCRdb copy retains only in-frame clones and omits some. The sample includes fewer than 250,000 clones, approximately 90% seen only once; the top ten take 0.75% to 1%. The sequenced material came from peripheral blood. These receptors all stem from a man aged 55-75 years with COVID-19, enrolled during active disease.

V usage is TRBV30 and J usage is TRBJ1-3, with D perhaps TRBD1 (6 bases). The CDR3 has 14 amino acids. Germline assignment: CDR1 GTSNPN and CDR2 SVGIG (reference sequence). V lost 5 bases and J 2 bases, leaving 13 bases between the germline ends. This CDR3 is CAWGQSPTGNTIYF. The CDR3 DNA reads as TGTGCCTGGGGACAGTCTCCCACTGGAAACACCATATATTTT.

The chain joins TRBV7-2 to TRBJ2-2, with 9 nucleotides matching TRBD2. Germline CDR1 reads SGHTA; CDR2 reads FQGNSA. The CDR3 extends over 17 amino acids. J lost 2 bases, V lost 5 bases, and 9 bases had no gene match. CDR3 in amino acids: CASSPSGGPPNTGELFF. In nucleotides, the CDR3 is TGTGCCAGCAGCCCCAGCGGGGGGCCCCCAAACACCGGGGAGCTGTTTTTT.

With regard to this clone: Other DNA variants within this sample encode the same CDR3. The chain joins TRBV18 to TRBJ2-3; weak D call: TRBD1 (6 bases). This CDR3 is built from 15 residues. Germline loops: CDR1 KGHSH, CDR2 LQKENI. The V gene lost 1 base and the J gene lost 2 bases, with 10 bases spanning the gap. The CDR3 here is CASSPRDTYTDTQYF. The CDR3 region has the DNA TGTGCCAGCTCACCACGGGACACTTACACAGATACGCAGTATTTT. The full variable domain, with the rest looked up from reference TRBV18 and TRBJ2-3, is NAGVMQNPRHLVRRRGQEARLRCSPMKGHSHVYWYRQLPEEGLKFMVYLQKENIIDESGMPKERFSAEFPKEGPSILRIQQVVRGDSAAYFCASSPRDTYTDTQYFGPGTRLTVL.

The chain combines TRBV19 with TRBJ1-4; possible D gene TRBD1, 5 bases. There are 13 residues in the CDR3. V was clipped by 6 bases and J by 4 bases, with 9 bases between them. Germline CDR1 reads LNHDA; CDR2 reads SQIVND (reference sequence). The CDR3 loop is CASRDTNNEKLFF. CDR3 nucleotides: TGTGCCAGTAGGGACACTAATAATGAAAAACTGTTTTTT.

This rearrangement joins TRBV5-4 to TRBJ2-7, with 8 bases fitting TRBD1. This CDR3 spans 14 amino acids. J gave up 4 bases and V 2 bases, and 5 bases lay outside the gene matches. The germline V gene has CDR1 SGHNT and CDR2 YYREEE (reference sequence). CDR3 protein: CASSFDRGSYEQYF. CDR3 sequence (DNA): TGTGCCAGCAGCTTCGACAGGGGATCTTACGAGCAGTACTTC.

This sequence joins TRBV5-1 and TRBJ2-1, with D tentatively TRBD2 (6 bases). The CDR3 covers 14 residues. The V end lost 2 bases, the J end lost 6 bases, and 12 bases lay between the germline ends. CDR1 is SGHRS, CDR2 YFSETQ, per germline. The CDR3 coding sequence is TGCGCCAGCAGCTTACTAGCTTTACCCAATGAGCAGTTCTTC. This translates into CASSLLALPNEQFF.

The chain recombines TRBV5-4 with TRBJ1-2; D not resolved. This CDR3 comprises 14 residues. Germline CDR1 is SGHNT and CDR2 is YYREEE (reference sequence). Trimming removed 6 bases at V and 3 bases at J, with 15 bases between. Here the CDR3 DNA reads TGTGCCAGCATCAGGCGGGAGGATTACTATGGCTACACCTTC. Protein sequence: CASIRREDYYGYTF.

The chain has TRBV11-2 and TRBJ2-1, with 9 bases identical to TRBD2. The CDR3 length is 15 residues. V shed 1 base, J shed 15 bases, and the junction held 13 bases outside the gene matches. Per the germline V gene, CDR1 is SGHAT and CDR2 is FQNNGV. The DNA for the CDR3 is TGTGCCAGCAGCTTAGTCGGTAGCGGGGGCCCCCCCCCGTTCTTC. Its protein is CASSLVGSGGPPPFF.

The genes are TRBV29-1 and TRBJ1-1, with 7 bases matching TRBD1. Germline CDR1 SQVTM, CDR2 ANQGSEA. V shed 5 bases, J shed 6 bases, and the junction held 18 bases outside the gene matches. The CDR3 spans 16 residues. The CDR3 DNA reads as TGCAGCGTTCCCCCCACCCCGACAGGGAATGGCGCTGAAGCTTTCTTT. Translation gives CSVPPTPTGNGAEAFF.

The V gene is TRBV30, the J gene TRBJ1-5; the match to TRBD1 covers 8 bases. The J segment lost 7 bases and the V segment lost 5 bases, leaving 13 bases of the junction unmatched. Germline V gene data show CDR1 as GTSNPN and CDR2 as SVGIG (reference sequence). CDR3 length equals 15 residues. The chain's CDR3 is CAWRNPDREGQPQHF. Here the CDR3 DNA reads TGTGCCTGGCGTAACCCGGACAGGGAAGGCCAGCCCCAGCATTTT.

The chain uses TRBV12-5 and TRBJ2-2; 13 positions agree with TRBD2. V was clipped by 4 bases and J by 1 base; unmatched bases: 3. The CDR3 runs 17 residues. Germline V lookup: CDR1 LGHNT, CDR2 FRNRAP. The CDR3 DNA reads TGTGCTAGTGGTTCGGGACTAGCGGGGCTGAACACCGGGGAGCTGTTTTTT. Translated, it gives CASGSGLAGLNTGELFF.

As for this clone: Other nucleotide sequences in the sample specify the same CDR3. The chain couples TRBV30 to TRBJ1-5; D remains unclear. Germline V CDR1 and CDR2: GTSNPN, SVGIG (reference sequence). The CDR3 runs 13 residues. Deletions cut 2 bases from V and 2 bases from J, with 7 bases between. CDR3 coding DNA: TGTGCCTGGAGTCTGGGCGGCAATCAGCCCCAGCATTTT. Its protein product is CAWSLGGNQPQHF.

This chain links TRBV28 with TRBJ2-7, with D unclear. The CDR3 has 14 amino acids. Per the germline V gene, CDR1 is MDHEN and CDR2 is SYDVKM. The V end lost 7 bases, the J end lost 0 bases, and 13 bases lay between the germline ends. Here the CDR3 DNA reads TGTGCCAGCAACCAAAAAACTCCCTCCTACGAGCAGTACTTC. It translates to CASNQKTPSYEQYF.

The chain carries TRBV10-3 and TRBJ1-6, with D perhaps matching TRBD1 (6 bases). The germline CDR1 and CDR2 sequences are ENHRY and SYGVKD. The CDR3 runs to 14 residues. V lost 0 bases and J 8 bases, leaving 8 bases between the germline ends. CDR3 DNA sequence: TGTGCCATCAGTGAGTCCAGGACAGATTCACCCCTCCACTTT. Translated: CAISESRTDSPLHF.

The chain couples TRBV5-5 to TRBJ1-5; possible D gene TRBD1, 5 bases. Germline V lookup: CDR1 SGHKS, CDR2 YYEKEE (reference sequence). This CDR3 contains 15 residues. V was shortened by 1 base and J by 3 bases, with 11 bases between the two germline ends. CDR3 DNA sequence: TGTGCCAGCAGCTTGTCTCAGGGATACAATCAGCCCCAGCATTTT. As protein: CASSLSQGYNQPQHF.

The chain employs TRBV6-5 and TRBJ1-6; no definite D call. Germline CDR1 and CDR2: MNHEY and SVGAGI. The V end lost 1 base, the J end lost 5 bases, and 6 bases lay between the germline ends. The CDR3 sequence is 14 residues long. DNA of the CDR3: TGTGCCAGCAGTTACTTAGAGAATAATTCACCCCTCCACTTT. Its translation is CASSYLENNSPLHF.

The rearrangement joins TRBV5-1 to TRBJ1-6; no clear D gene. Trimming shortened V by 5 bases and J by 6 bases, and 9 bases separated the two germline ends. This CDR3 has 13 amino acids. The germline gives CDR1 SGHRS, CDR2 YFSETQ. The CDR3 bases are TGCGCCAGCAGTTGGGGAGGTAATTCACCCCTCCACTTT. Amino acids: CASSWGGNSPLHF.

This chain connects TRBV4-2 to TRBJ1-4; D is possibly TRBD1 (6 bases). This CDR3 is built from 19 residues. CDR1 is LGHNA and CDR2 is YNFKEQ in the germline V gene. The V end lost 4 bases, the J end lost 0 bases, and 21 bases lay between the germline ends. CDR3: CASSPDVRGMTPTNEKLFF. In DNA, the CDR3 is TGTGCCAGCAGCCCCGACGTAAGGGGGATGACTCCAACTAATGAAAAACTGTTTTTT.

This chain links TRBV24-1 with TRBJ1-1, with 8 bases matching TRBD1. The CDR3 contains 16 residues. The V segment lost 7 bases and the J segment 1 base; nucleotides outside the gene matches: 10. Per the germline V gene, CDR1 is KGHDR and CDR2 is SFDVKD. The CDR3 protein is CATSTRQGWGNTEAFF. CDR3 in DNA: TGTGCCACCAGCACCCGACAGGGGTGGGGGAACACTGAAGCTTTCTTT.

This chain uses TRBV11-2 with TRBJ2-1; 9 positions match TRBD1. The CDR3 totals 14 residues. V lost 2 bases, J lost 7 bases, and 3 bases stayed unmatched. Looked up from germline, CDR1 is SGHAT and CDR2 is FQNNGV. In nucleotides, the CDR3 is TGTGCCAGCAGCTTATGGGACAGGGCGAATGAGCAGTTCTTC. Protein sequence: CASSLWDRANEQFF.

The chain recombines TRBV4-3 with TRBJ1-2, with a possible D match to TRBD1 (6 bases). The CDR3 runs 17 residues. Trimming left V 5 bases short and J 0 bases short, with 19 bases between. Germline CDR1 is LGHNA and CDR2 is YSLEER. The DNA of the CDR3 is TGCGCCAGCAGCGCCCACGCGGGGGGCAGTTCTAACTATGGCTACACCTTC. Translated: CASSAHAGGSSNYGYTF.

The chain links TRBV5-6 to TRBJ2-5; 10 positions match TRBD1. V was pared by 4 bases and J by 5 bases, with 11 bases of the junction left unmatched. There are 16 residues in the CDR3. Germline CDR1 is SGHDT and CDR2 is YYEEEE. CDR3 DNA sequence: TGTGCCAGCAGCCCCTCCGGGACAGGGGTGGGGGAGACCCAGTACTTC. It is translated as CASSPSGTGVGETQYF.

The J gene is TRBJ1-5, the V gene TRBV5-8; TRBD1 aligns across 8 bases. CDR1 and CDR2 from the germline V gene are SGHTS and YDEGEE. This CDR3 is built from 16 residues. Trimming took 3 bases from V and 4 from J; bases not matched to a gene: 9. The CDR3 coding sequence is TGTGCCAGCAGCTCTTCCAGGACAGGGAAAAATCAGCCCCAGCATTTT. It codes for CASSSSRTGKNQPQHF.

The rearrangement links TRBV2 to TRBJ1-1, with 8 bases fitting TRBD1. Germline assignment: CDR1 SNHLY and CDR2 FYNNEI. The CDR3 is 15 amino acids. V lost 6 bases to trimming and J lost 6 bases; unmatched junction nucleotides: 12. CDR3 sequence: CASRNQDRDFSEAFF. The CDR3 region has the DNA TGTGCCAGCAGAAACCAGGACAGGGACTTTTCTGAAGCTTTCTTT.

This chain joins TRBV18 and TRBJ1-6; tentatively, D is TRBD1 (6 bases). Germline-derived CDR1 and CDR2 are KGHSH and LQKENI. V lost 3 bases and J 5 bases, leaving 8 bases between the germline ends. CDR3 length: 14 residues. This chain's CDR3 is CASSPSGDNSPLHF. The CDR3 region has the DNA TGTGCCAGCTCACCCTCAGGGGATAATTCACCCCTCCACTTT.

The chain uses TRBV19 and TRBJ2-7; 8 bases agree with TRBD2. The germline V gene encodes CDR1 LNHDA and CDR2 SQIVND (reference sequence). The CDR3 contains 14 residues. The ends lost 3 bases at V and 2 bases at J; junction bases unmatched: 3. The CDR3 DNA is TGTGCCAGTAGTATTAGCGGGATCCCCTACGAGCAGTACTTC. This translates into CASSISGIPYEQYF.

This chain joins TRBV11-2 and TRBJ2-2; tentatively, D is TRBD2 (6 bases). V was clipped by 1 base and J by 4 bases, with 22 bases between them. The V gene's germline CDR1 is SGHAT and CDR2 FQNNGV. The length of the CDR3 is 19 residues. CDR3 sequence reads: CASSLVAVGTHGGTGELFF. DNA for the CDR3: TGTGCCAGCAGCTTAGTTGCCGTCGGGACCCACGGGGGCACCGGGGAGCTGTTTTTT. Variable domain in full (rest from reference TRBV11-2 and TRBJ2-2): EAGVAQSPRYKIIEKRQSVAFWCNPISGHATLYWYQQILGQGPKLLIQFQNNGVVDDSQLPKDRFSAERLKGVDSTLKIQPAKLEDSAVYLCASSLVAVGTHGGTGELFFGEGSRLTVL.